The clone carrying this T cell receptor beta chain was detected many times. Genomic DNA, the template, was used for profiling of the TCR beta VDJ and CDR3. TCRdb ran MiXCR on the reads and lists one entry per CDR3 protein. Of 400,000 to 500,000 distinct CDR3 sequences detected, 65% to 80% appear once; the ten largest clones hold more than 3.5%. This record belongs to a study of CD8+CD57+ T cells in acquired aplastic anemia. Germline-derived CDR1 and CDR2 are DFQATT and SNEGSKA (reference sequence). Trimming pared 3 bases from V and 0 bases from J, leaving 10 bases between. This CDR3 has 14 amino acids.

The V gene is TRBV20-1, the J gene TRBJ2-3, with D hard to call. The sequence was obtained from a human donor in good health, serving as a control. Sequencing used sorted CD4+, CD8+, or CD8+CD57+ T cells (not recorded which) from PBMCs. CDR3 sequence (DNA): TGCAGTGCTAGGCAATTGTATAGCACAGATACGCAGTATTTT. This codes for CSARQLYSTDTQYF.